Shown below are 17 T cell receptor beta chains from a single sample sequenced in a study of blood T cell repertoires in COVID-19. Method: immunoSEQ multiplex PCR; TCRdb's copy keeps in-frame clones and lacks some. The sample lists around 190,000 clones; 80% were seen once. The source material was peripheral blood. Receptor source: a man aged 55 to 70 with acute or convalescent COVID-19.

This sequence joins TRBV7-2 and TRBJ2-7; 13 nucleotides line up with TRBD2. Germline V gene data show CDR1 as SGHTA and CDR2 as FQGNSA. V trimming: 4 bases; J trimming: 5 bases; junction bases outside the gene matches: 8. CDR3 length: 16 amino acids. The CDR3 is CASSWTGTSGTHEQYF. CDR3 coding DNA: TGTGCCAGCAGCTGGACCGGGACTAGCGGGACCCACGAGCAGTACTTC.

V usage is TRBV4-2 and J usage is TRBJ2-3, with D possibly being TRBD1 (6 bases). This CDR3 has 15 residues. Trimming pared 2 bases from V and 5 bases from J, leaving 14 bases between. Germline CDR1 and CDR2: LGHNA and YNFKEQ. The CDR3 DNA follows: TGTGCCAGCAGCCAACTGACAGGTTTTTTAGATACGCAGTATTTT. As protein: CASSQLTGFLDTQYF.

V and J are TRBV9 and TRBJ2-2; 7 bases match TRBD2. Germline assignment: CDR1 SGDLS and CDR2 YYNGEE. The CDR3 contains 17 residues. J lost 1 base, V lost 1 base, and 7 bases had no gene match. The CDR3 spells CASSVNQRDLNTGELFF. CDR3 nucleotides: TGTGCCAGCAGCGTAAATCAGCGGGACCTGAACACCGGGGAGCTGTTTTTT.

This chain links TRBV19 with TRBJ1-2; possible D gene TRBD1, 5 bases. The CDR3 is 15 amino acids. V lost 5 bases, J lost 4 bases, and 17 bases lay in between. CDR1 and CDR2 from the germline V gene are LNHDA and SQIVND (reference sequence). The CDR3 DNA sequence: TGTGCCAGTAGTGACGCGGCAGGGTCTGTCTATGGCTACACCTTC. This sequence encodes CASSDAAGSVYGYTF.

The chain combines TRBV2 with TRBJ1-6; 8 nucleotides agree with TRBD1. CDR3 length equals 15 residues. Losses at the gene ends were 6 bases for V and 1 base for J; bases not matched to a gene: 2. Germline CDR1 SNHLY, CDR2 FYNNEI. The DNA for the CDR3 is TGTGCCAGCAGGACAGGGGAGTCCTATAATTCACCCCTCCACTTT. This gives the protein CASRTGESYNSPLHF.

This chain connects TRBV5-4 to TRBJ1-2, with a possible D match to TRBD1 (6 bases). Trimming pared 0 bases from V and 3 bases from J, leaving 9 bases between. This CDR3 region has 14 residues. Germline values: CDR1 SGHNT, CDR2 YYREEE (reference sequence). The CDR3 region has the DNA TGTGCCAGCAGCTTGGGACAGGATGACTATGGCTACACCTTC. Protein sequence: CASSLGQDDYGYTF. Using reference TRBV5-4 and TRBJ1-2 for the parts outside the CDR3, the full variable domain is ETGVTQSPTHLIKTRGQQVTLRCSSQSGHNTVSWYQQALGQGPQFIFQYYREEENGRGNFPPRFSGLQFPNYSSELNVNALELDDSALYLCASSLGQDDYGYTFGSGTRLTVV.

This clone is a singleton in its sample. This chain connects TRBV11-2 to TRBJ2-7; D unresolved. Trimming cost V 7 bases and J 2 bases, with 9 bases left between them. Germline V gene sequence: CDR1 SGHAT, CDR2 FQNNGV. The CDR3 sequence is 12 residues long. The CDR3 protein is CASNQFPYEQYF. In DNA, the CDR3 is TGTGCCAGCAACCAGTTCCCCTACGAGCAGTACTTC.

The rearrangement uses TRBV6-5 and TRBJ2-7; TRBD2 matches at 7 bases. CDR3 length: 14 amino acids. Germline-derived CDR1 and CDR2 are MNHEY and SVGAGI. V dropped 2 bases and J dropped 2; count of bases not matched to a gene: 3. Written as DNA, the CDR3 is TGTGCCAGCAGTTACCCCAGCGGGGCCTACGAGCAGTACTTC. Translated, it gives CASSYPSGAYEQYF.

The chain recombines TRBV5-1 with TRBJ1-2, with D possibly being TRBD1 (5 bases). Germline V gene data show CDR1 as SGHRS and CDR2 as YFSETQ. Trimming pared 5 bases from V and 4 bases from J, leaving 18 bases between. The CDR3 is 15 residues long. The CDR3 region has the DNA TGCGCCAGCAGTTTAACAGGTCCCCAAAGCTATGGCTACACCTTC. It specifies CASSLTGPQSYGYTF.

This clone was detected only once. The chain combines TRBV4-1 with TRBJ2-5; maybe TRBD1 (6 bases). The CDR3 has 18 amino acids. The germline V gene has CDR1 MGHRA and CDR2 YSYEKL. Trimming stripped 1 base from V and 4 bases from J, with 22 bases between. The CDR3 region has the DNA TGCGCCAGCAGCCAAGTCCTTCCCAGGGGAGTACGGGGAGAGACCCAGTACTTC. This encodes CASSQVLPRGVRGETQYF.

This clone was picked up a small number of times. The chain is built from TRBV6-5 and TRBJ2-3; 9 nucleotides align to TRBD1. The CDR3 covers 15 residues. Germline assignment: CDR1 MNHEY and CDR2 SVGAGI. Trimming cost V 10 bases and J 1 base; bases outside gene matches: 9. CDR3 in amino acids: CAITGGAGGTDTQYF. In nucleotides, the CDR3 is TGTGCCATTACAGGGGGCGCGGGCGGCACAGATACGCAGTATTTT.

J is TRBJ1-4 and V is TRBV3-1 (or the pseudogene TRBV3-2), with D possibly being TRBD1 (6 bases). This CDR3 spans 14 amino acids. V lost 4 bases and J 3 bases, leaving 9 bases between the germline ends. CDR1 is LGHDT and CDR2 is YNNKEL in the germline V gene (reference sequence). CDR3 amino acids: CASSPRGSNEKLFF. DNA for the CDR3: TGTGCCAGCAGCCCCAGGGGTTCTAATGAAAAACTGTTTTTT.

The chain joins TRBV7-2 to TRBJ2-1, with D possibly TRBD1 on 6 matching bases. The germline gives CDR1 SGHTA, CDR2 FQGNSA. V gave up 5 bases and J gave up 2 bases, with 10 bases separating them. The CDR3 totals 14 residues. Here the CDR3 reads CASSPRGAYNEQFF. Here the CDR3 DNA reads TGTGCCAGCAGCCCCAGGGGCGCCTACAATGAGCAGTTCTTC. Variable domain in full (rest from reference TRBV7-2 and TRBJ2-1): GAGVSQSPSNKVTEKGKDVELRCDPISGHTALYWYRQSLGQGLEFLIYFQGNSAPDKSGLPSDRFSAERTGGSVSTLTIQRTQQEDSAVYLCASSPRGAYNEQFFGPGTRLTVL.

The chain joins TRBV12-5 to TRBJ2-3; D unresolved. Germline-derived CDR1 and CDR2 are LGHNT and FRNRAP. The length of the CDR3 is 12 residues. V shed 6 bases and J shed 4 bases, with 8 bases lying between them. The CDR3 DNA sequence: TGTGCTAGTGGCCCCGAGGCAGATACGCAGTATTTT. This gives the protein CASGPEADTQYF.

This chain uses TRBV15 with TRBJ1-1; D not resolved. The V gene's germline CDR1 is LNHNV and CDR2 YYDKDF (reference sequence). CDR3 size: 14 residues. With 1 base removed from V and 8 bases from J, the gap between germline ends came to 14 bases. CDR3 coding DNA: TGTGCCACCAGCAGAGGGAACAGACGGTTAGAAGCTTTCTTT. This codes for CATSRGNRRLEAFF.

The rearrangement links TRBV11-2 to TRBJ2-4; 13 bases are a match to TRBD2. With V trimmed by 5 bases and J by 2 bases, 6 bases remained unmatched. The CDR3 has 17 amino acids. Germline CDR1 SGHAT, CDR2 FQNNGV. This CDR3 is CASSPGTSGVSKNIQYF. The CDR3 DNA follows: TGTGCCAGCAGCCCAGGGACTAGCGGGGTATCCAAAAACATTCAGTACTTC.

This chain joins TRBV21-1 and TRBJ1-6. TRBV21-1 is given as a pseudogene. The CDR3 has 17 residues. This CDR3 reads CASSKEEGGGHNSPLHF. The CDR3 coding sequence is TGTGCCAGCAGCAAAGAGGAGGGCGGAGGCCATAATTCACCCCTCCACTTT.